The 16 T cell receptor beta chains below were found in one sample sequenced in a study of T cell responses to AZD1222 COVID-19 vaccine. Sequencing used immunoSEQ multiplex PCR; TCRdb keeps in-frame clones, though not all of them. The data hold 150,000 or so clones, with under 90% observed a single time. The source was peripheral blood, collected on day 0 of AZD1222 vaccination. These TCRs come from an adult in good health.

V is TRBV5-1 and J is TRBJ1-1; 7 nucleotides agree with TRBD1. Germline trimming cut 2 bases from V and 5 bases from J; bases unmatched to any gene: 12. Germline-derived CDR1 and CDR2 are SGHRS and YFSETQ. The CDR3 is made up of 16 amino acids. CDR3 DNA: TGCGCCAGCAGCTTAGCCGGGACAGCAGGGCGGACTGAAGCTTTCTTT. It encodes CASSLAGTAGRTEAFF.

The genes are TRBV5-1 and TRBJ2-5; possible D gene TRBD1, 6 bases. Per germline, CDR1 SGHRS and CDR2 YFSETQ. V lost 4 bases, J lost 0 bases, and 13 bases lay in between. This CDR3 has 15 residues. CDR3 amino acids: CASSLITGYQETQYF. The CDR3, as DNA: TGCGCCAGCAGCCTGATAACAGGGTACCAAGAGACCCAGTACTTC.

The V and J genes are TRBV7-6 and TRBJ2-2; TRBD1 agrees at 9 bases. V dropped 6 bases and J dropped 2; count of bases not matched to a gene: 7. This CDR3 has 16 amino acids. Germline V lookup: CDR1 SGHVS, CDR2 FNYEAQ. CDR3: CASSFEQGANTGELFF. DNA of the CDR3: TGTGCCAGCAGTTTTGAACAGGGGGCCAACACCGGGGAGCTGTTTTTT.

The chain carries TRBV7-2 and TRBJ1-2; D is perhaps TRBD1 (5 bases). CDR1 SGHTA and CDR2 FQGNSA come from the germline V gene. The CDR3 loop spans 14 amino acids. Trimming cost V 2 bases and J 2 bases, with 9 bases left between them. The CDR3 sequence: CASSLWGANYGYTF. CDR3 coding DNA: TGTGCCAGCAGCTTATGGGGCGCGAACTATGGCTACACCTTC.

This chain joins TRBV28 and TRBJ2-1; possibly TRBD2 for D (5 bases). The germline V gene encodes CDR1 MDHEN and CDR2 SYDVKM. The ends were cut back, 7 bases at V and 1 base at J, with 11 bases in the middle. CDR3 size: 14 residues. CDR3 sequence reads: CASTLPGSYNEQFF. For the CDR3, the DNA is TGTGCCAGCACCTTACCGGGGTCCTACAATGAGCAGTTCTTC.

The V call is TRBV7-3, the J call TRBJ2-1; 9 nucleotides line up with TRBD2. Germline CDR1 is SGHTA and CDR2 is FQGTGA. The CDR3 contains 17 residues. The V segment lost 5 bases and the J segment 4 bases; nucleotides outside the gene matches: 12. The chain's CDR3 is CASSHPAGGGAYNEQFF. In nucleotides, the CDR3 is TGTGCCAGCAGCCACCCAGCCGGCGGGGGGGCTTACAATGAGCAGTTCTTC. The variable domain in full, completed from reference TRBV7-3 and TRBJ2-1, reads GAGVSQTPSNKVTEKGKYVELRCDPISGHTALYWYRQSLGQGPEFLIYFQGTGAADDSGLPNDRFFAVRPEGSVSTLKIQRTERGDSAVYLCASSHPAGGGAYNEQFFGPGTRLTVL.

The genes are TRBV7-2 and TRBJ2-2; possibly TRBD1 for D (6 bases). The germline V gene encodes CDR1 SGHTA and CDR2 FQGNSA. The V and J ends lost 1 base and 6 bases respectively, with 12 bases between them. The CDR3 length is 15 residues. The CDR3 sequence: CASSLVVRGSGELFF. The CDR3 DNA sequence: TGTGCCAGCAGCTTAGTTGTCAGGGGTTCCGGGGAGCTGTTTTTT.

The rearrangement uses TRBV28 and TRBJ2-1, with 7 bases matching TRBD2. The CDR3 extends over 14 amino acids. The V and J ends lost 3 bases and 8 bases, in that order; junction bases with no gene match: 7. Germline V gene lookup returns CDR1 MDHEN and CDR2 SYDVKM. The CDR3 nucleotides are TGTGCCAGCAGTTTTATCGGGGGGAAGGATGAGCAGTTCTTC. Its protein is CASSFIGGKDEQFF.

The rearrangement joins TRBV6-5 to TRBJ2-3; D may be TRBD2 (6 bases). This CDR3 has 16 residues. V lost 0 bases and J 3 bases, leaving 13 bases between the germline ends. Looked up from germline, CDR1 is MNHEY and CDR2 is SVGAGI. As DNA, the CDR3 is TGTGCCAGCAGTTACTCGATTTTGCGGGGAACAGATACGCAGTATTTT. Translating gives CASSYSILRGTDTQYF.

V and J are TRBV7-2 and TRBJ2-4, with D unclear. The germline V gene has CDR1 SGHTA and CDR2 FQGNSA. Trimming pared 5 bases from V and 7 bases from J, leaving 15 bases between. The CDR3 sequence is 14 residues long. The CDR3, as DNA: TGTGCCAGCAGCACCCGAGTAGGAGTGAACATTCAGTACTTC. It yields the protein CASSTRVGVNIQYF.

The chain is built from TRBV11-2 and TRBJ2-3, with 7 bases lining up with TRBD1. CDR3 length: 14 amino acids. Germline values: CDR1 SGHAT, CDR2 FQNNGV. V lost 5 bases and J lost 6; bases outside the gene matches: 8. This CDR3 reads CASSNRGLLDTQYF. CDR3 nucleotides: TGTGCCAGCAGCAACAGGGGTTTGTTGGATACGCAGTATTTT.

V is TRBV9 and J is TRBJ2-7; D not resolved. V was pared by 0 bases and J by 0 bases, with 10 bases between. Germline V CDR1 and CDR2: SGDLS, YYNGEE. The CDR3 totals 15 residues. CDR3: CASSVDMDPSYEQYF. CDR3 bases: TGTGCCAGCAGCGTAGATATGGATCCCTCCTACGAGCAGTACTTC.

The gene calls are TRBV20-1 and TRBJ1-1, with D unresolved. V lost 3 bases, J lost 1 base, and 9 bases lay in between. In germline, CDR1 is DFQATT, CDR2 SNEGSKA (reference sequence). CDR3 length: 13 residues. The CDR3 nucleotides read TGCAGTGCTAGTCGGCAGAGGAACACTGAAGCTTTCTTT. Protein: CSASRQRNTEAFF.

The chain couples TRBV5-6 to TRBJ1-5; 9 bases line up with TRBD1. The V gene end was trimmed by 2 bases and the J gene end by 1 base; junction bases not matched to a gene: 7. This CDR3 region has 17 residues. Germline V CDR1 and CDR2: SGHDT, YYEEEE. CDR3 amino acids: CASSFSGTGSSNQPQHF. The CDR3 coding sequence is TGTGCCAGCAGCTTTTCCGGGACAGGGTCAAGCAATCAGCCCCAGCATTTT.

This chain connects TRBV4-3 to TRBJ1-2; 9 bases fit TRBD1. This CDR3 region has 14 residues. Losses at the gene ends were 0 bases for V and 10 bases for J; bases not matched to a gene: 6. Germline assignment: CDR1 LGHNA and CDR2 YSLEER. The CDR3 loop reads CASSQEPTGGYYTF. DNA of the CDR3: TGCGCCAGCAGCCAAGAACCGACAGGGGGATACTACACCTTC.

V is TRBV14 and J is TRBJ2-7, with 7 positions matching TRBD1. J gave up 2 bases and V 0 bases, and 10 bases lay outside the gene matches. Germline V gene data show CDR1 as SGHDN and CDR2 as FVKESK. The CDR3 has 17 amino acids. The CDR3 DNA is TGTGCCAGCAGCCAAGAGAAGGCCAGGACAGGTACCTACGAGCAGTACTTC. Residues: CASSQEKARTGTYEQYF. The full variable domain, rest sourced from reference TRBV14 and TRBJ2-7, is EAGVTQFPSHSVIEKGQTVTLRCDPISGHDNLYWYRRVMGKEIKFLLHFVKESKQDESGMPNNRFLAERTGGTYSTLKVQPAELEDSGVYFCASSQEKARTGTYEQYFGPGTRLTVT.